The next 20 T cell receptor beta chains were all read from a single sample in a study of beta chain features in type 1 diabetes. The study reverse transcribed the entire isolated RNA, so it sequenced expressed TCRB transcripts. The data were produced by immunoSEQ multiplex PCR, yet TCRdb's version contains in-frame clones alone and is incomplete. The data show 620,000 or so clones, around a sixth seen once. Sequencing was carried out using naive CD4+ T cells from blood. Receptors were obtained from a man between 18 and 35 years old in good health.

This clone was counted a few times. The chain carries TRBV7-2 and TRBJ2-7, with 10 bases fitting TRBD2. Trimming cost V 5 bases and J 4 bases; bases outside gene matches: 8. The CDR3 extends over 15 amino acids. The germline V gene encodes CDR1 SGHTA and CDR2 FQGNSA. CDR3 region: CASSIRTSGEYEQYF. In DNA form, the CDR3 reads TGTGCCAGCAGCATTAGGACTAGCGGAGAATACGAGCAGTACTTC.

The chain has TRBV28 and TRBJ1-2; maybe TRBD1 (6 bases). V shed 5 bases and J shed 4 bases, with 17 bases lying between them. Germline values: CDR1 MDHEN, CDR2 SYDVKM. CDR3 length: 15 residues. CDR3 amino acids: CASSQTPRTAYGYTF. CDR3 DNA sequence: TGTGCCAGCAGTCAAACACCTCGGACAGCCTATGGCTACACCTTC.

Details on this clone: Other DNA sequences of this sample code for an identical CDR3. The chain is built from TRBV7-2 and TRBJ2-1; D not certain. Germline V CDR1 and CDR2: SGHTA, FQGNSA. This CDR3 comprises 11 residues. The ends were cut back, 5 bases at V and 6 bases at J, with 5 bases in the middle. This CDR3 reads CASSLINEQFF. CDR3 nucleotides: TGTGCCAGCAGCCTGATCAATGAGCAGTTCTTC. Based on the CDR3 plus reference TRBV7-2 and TRBJ2-1, the full variable domain is GAGVSQSPSNKVTEKGKDVELRCDPISGHTALYWYRQSLGQGLEFLIYFQGNSAPDKSGLPSDRFSAERTGGSVSTLTIQRTQQEDSAVYLCASSLINEQFFGPGTRLTVL.

This clone was seen only a few times. The chain has TRBV28 and TRBJ2-7; 7 nucleotides match TRBD1. CDR3 length equals 15 residues. Trimming removed 5 bases from V and 3 bases from J; junction bases left unmatched: 10. The germline V gene encodes CDR1 MDHEN and CDR2 SYDVKM. The CDR3 loop is CASSPHGTAIYEQYF. DNA for the CDR3: TGTGCCAGCAGTCCCCACGGGACAGCCATCTACGAGCAGTACTTC. The variable domain in full, completed from reference TRBV28 and TRBJ2-7, reads DVKVTQSSRYLVKRTGEKVFLECVQDMDHENMFWYRQDPGLGLRLIYFSYDVKMKEKGDIPEGYSVSREKKERFSLILESASTNQTSMYLCASSPHGTAIYEQYFGPGTRLTVT.

This clone came up a few times. This chain joins TRBV9 and TRBJ1-2; D possibly corresponds to TRBD1 (6 bases). The CDR3 is 13 residues long. V was cut by 4 bases and J by 4 bases, with 11 bases left in between. The germline V gene encodes CDR1 SGDLS and CDR2 YYNGEE. CDR3: CASSPQGFYGYTF. The CDR3 region has the DNA TGTGCCAGCAGCCCTCAGGGGTTCTATGGCTACACCTTC.

The sample holds a few counts of this clone. The chain recombines TRBV7-2 with TRBJ2-3; 10 bases are a match to TRBD2. There are 14 residues in the CDR3. Losses at the gene ends were 2 bases for V and 9 bases for J; bases not matched to a gene: 5. Germline V lookup: CDR1 SGHTA, CDR2 FQGNSA. The CDR3 loop reads CASSLRLAGDTQYF. CDR3 nucleotide sequence: TGTGCCAGCAGCTTAAGGCTAGCGGGAGACACGCAGTATTTT. The full variable domain, its missing parts supplied by reference TRBV7-2 and TRBJ2-3, is GAGVSQSPSNKVTEKGKDVELRCDPISGHTALYWYRQSLGQGLEFLIYFQGNSAPDKSGLPSDRFSAERTGGSVSTLTIQRTQQEDSAVYLCASSLRLAGDTQYFGPGTRLTVL.

This clone was counted only a few times. The V gene is TRBV29-1, the J gene TRBJ2-1; the match to TRBD2 covers 10 bases. The germline V gene encodes CDR1 SQVTM and CDR2 ANQGSEA. V shed 4 bases and J 7 bases; nucleotides not matched to a gene: 10. The CDR3 totals 15 residues. The CDR3 sequence: CSVGPSSGRGNEQFF. DNA of the CDR3: TGCAGCGTTGGCCCTTCTAGCGGGAGAGGGAATGAGCAGTTCTTC.

Concerning this clone: This CDR3 is also generated by other DNA sequences in the sample. This CDR3 is CSVVWGQGSHEQYF. DNA of the CDR3: TGCAGCGTTGTATGGGGACAGGGGTCCCACGAGCAGTACTTC. The chain uses TRBV29-1 and TRBJ2-7, with 10 bases matching TRBD1. Losses at the gene ends were 4 bases for V and 5 bases for J; bases not matched to a gene: 8. The CDR3 sequence is 14 residues long. Germline CDR1 is SQVTM and CDR2 is ANQGSEA.

This clone was observed a handful of times. The chain couples TRBV19 to TRBJ2-7; 7 nucleotides align to TRBD1. Germline V gives CDR1 LNHDA, CDR2 SQIVND (reference sequence). The CDR3 is 14 residues long. V was clipped by 6 bases and J by 0 bases; unmatched bases: 5. The CDR3 spells CASSRGQASYEQYF. The CDR3 region has the DNA TGTGCCAGTAGCCGAGGACAGGCCTCCTACGAGCAGTACTTC.

This clone has more than one count but fewer than ten. The J gene is TRBJ2-2, the V gene TRBV4-2; D may be TRBD1 (6 bases). This CDR3 contains 15 residues. The V end was cut by 3 bases, the J end by 1 base, with 9 bases between. The germline V gene has CDR1 LGHNA and CDR2 YNFKEQ. CDR3 bases: TGTGCCAGCAGCCACCAACAGGGGAACACCGGGGAGCTGTTTTTT. This translates into CASSHQQGNTGELFF.

The J gene is TRBJ1-2, the V gene TRBV7-2; D is uncertain. There are 15 residues in the CDR3. Germline assignment: CDR1 SGHTA and CDR2 FQGNSA. V dropped 3 bases and J dropped 0 bases, with 11 bases sitting between them. The CDR3 sequence: CASSFSYLANYGYTF. DNA for the CDR3: TGTGCCAGCAGCTTCAGTTACTTAGCTAACTATGGCTACACCTTC. Complete variable domain (other parts from reference TRBV7-2 and TRBJ1-2): GAGVSQSPSNKVTEKGKDVELRCDPISGHTALYWYRQSLGQGLEFLIYFQGNSAPDKSGLPSDRFSAERTGGSVSTLTIQRTQQEDSAVYLCASSFSYLANYGYTFGSGTRLTVV.

This clone was picked up a small number of times. The same CDR3 is also encoded by other DNA sequences in this sample. The chain uses TRBV28 and TRBJ2-1, with D possibly TRBD2 on 6 matching bases. V shed 2 bases and J shed 3 bases, with 8 bases lying between them. Germline V lookup: CDR1 MDHEN, CDR2 SYDVKM. There are 14 residues in the CDR3. CDR3 in amino acids: CASSLVGGYNEQFF. The CDR3 bases are TGTGCCAGCAGTTTAGTGGGAGGCTACAATGAGCAGTTCTTC.

This sequence joins TRBV28 and TRBJ2-7; D possibly matches TRBD1 or TRBD2 (5 bases each). The germline V and J ends were trimmed by 5 bases and 2 bases, with 10 bases remaining between them. CDR1 is MDHEN and CDR2 is SYDVKM in the germline V gene. This CDR3 is 13 amino acids long. The CDR3 sequence is CASSKGRAYEQYF. As DNA, the CDR3 is TGTGCCAGCAGTAAGGGACGAGCCTACGAGCAGTACTTC.

The V call is TRBV28, the J call TRBJ2-3; D is possibly TRBD1 (6 bases). This CDR3 region has 15 residues. Germline-derived CDR1 and CDR2 are MDHEN and SYDVKM. V dropped 5 bases and J dropped 4 bases, with 16 bases sitting between them. The DNA of the CDR3 is TGTGCCAGCAGTCCACAGGGTTTCCTCGCAGATACGCAGTATTTT. Its protein product is CASSPQGFLADTQYF.

V is TRBV10-3 and J is TRBJ2-5; TRBD1 matches at 7 bases. V lost 5 bases to trimming and J lost 5 bases; unmatched junction nucleotides: 11. The V gene's germline CDR1 is ENHRY and CDR2 SYGVKD. The CDR3 is made up of 15 amino acids. This CDR3 reads CAISSLPGRGETQYF. The CDR3, as DNA: TGTGCCATCAGTTCCCTTCCGGGCAGGGGGGAGACCCAGTACTTC.

CDR3 residues: CASSQDVGGAGDLYNEQFF. The CDR3 region has the DNA TGCGCCAGCAGCCAAGACGTCGGGGGAGCGGGTGACCTCTACAATGAGCAGTTCTTC. This chain connects TRBV4-3 to TRBJ2-1; tentatively, D is TRBD2 (6 bases). Per germline, CDR1 LGHNA and CDR2 YSLEER. The CDR3 length is 19 residues. V was clipped by 0 bases and J by 3 bases, with 21 bases between them.

This clone has a handful of counts. The J gene is TRBJ2-7, the V gene TRBV6-5; tentative D call: TRBD2 (6 bases). Germline V CDR1 and CDR2: MNHEY, SVGAGI. The CDR3 loop spans 15 amino acids. V was cut by 0 bases and J by 0 bases, with 9 bases left in between. CDR3 sequence reads: CASSYSTGVSYEQYF. The CDR3 bases are TGTGCCAGCAGTTACTCGACGGGGGTCTCCTACGAGCAGTACTTC.

The chain employs TRBV18 and TRBJ2-1, with TRBD2 as a possible D gene (5 bases). This CDR3 has 12 residues. CDR1 is KGHSH and CDR2 is LQKENI in the germline V gene. Trimming stripped 5 bases from V and 9 bases from J, with 11 bases between. CDR3 bases: TGTGCCAGCTCAGAGGGTTTCGGTGAGCAGTTCTTC. This codes for CASSEGFGEQFF.

This chain links TRBV6-5 with TRBJ1-4; D is perhaps TRBD1 (5 bases). Germline assignment: CDR1 MNHEY and CDR2 SVGAGI. The CDR3 loop spans 15 amino acids. Deletions cut 9 bases from V and 0 bases from J, with 14 bases between. CDR3 loop: CASRMRGATNEKLFF. CDR3 coding DNA: TGTGCCAGTAGAATGAGGGGAGCAACTAATGAAAAACTGTTTTTT.

This chain connects TRBV10-3 to TRBJ1-5; 7 nucleotides agree with TRBD1. The trim removed 4 bases at V and 0 bases at J, leaving 3 bases unmatched. The CDR3 extends over 15 amino acids. Germline loops: CDR1 ENHRY, CDR2 SYGVKD. The CDR3 reads CAISATGSSNQPQHF. The CDR3 DNA is TGTGCCATCAGTGCGACAGGGAGTAGCAATCAGCCCCAGCATTTT.